The 12 T cell receptor beta chains below come from one sample, sequenced in a study of T cells in Graves' hyperthyroidism and ophthalmopathy. What was amplified from RNA transcripts were TCR beta CDR3 regions. A set of HTBI primers served as the primers for a first-round RT-PCR of the TCR CDR3. TCRdb re-called the multiplex PCR reads through MiXCR, storing one row per CDR3 protein. The sample yields about 270,000 distinct CDR3 sequences, 20% to 25% seen once. Sample: blood. The receptors originated from a man between 25 and 39 years old with Graves' ophthalmopathy.

This sequence joins TRBV4-2 and TRBJ2-7; D not resolved. The CDR3 has 8 residues. Trimming removed 11 bases at V and 8 bases at J, with 7 bases between. The germline V gene encodes CDR1 LGHNA and CDR2 YNFKEQ. The CDR3 here is CAPPKQYF. CDR3 bases: TGTGCCCCTCCCAAGCAGTACTTC.

The genes are TRBV20-1 and TRBJ1-1, with a tentative D call TRBD1 (6 bases). CDR1 is DFQATT and CDR2 is SNEGSKA in the germline V gene (reference sequence). The germline V and J ends were trimmed by 0 bases and 7 bases, with 18 bases remaining between them. This CDR3 comprises 15 residues. CDR3 DNA: TGCAGTGCTAGAGATCCACAGGGTTTAGGGAGTGAAGCTTTCTTT. The encoded protein is CSARDPQGLGSEAFF.

The table lists this clonotype with many counts. V gene TRBV12-3 or TRBV12-4 combines with J gene TRBJ1-1, with TRBD1 identical over 7 bases. With 10 bases clipped from V and 2 bases from J, the junction kept 7 bases outside the gene matches. The CDR3 has 13 amino acids. This CDR3 reads CATQTGSNTEAFF. The CDR3 coding sequence is TGTGCCACCCAGACAGGGAGTAACACTGAAGCTTTCTTT.

A few counts support this clonotype. This chain connects TRBV30 to TRBJ2-1, with D possibly matching TRBD2 (6 bases). The length of the CDR3 is 15 residues. V dropped 3 bases and J dropped 2 bases, with 14 bases sitting between them. Per germline, CDR1 GTSNPN and CDR2 SVGIG (reference sequence). The DNA of the CDR3 is TGTGCCTGGAGGGGGGGAGCGGACCCCTACAATGAGCAGTTCTTC. Protein sequence: CAWRGGADPYNEQFF.

V and J are TRBV7-2 and TRBJ2-7; 7 bases align to TRBD1. In germline, CDR1 is SGHTA, CDR2 FQGNSA. V lost 1 base to trimming and J lost 2 bases; unmatched junction nucleotides: 11. The CDR3 is 17 amino acids. The CDR3, as DNA: TGTGCCAGCAGCTTAGGACAGGGTACACCGAGGGCCTACGAGCAGTACTTC. It specifies CASSLGQGTPRAYEQYF.

This clonotype showed up just a few times. The chain is built from TRBV11-1 and TRBJ1-6; maybe TRBD1 (6 bases). The CDR3 extends over 14 amino acids. The ends were cut back, 6 bases at V and 7 bases at J, with 13 bases in the middle. The germline V gene has CDR1 SGHAT and CDR2 FQDESV (reference sequence). CDR3 sequence: CASRTTGPNSPLHF. CDR3 DNA sequence: TGTGCCAGCAGAACGACAGGTCCCAATTCACCCCTCCACTTT.

This clonotype was observed a handful of times. The chain recombines TRBV6-1 with TRBJ2-5; 8 positions match TRBD1. The CDR3 spans 14 residues. CDR1 MNHNS and CDR2 SASEGT come from the germline V gene. Trimming cost V 3 bases and J 5 bases; bases outside gene matches: 5. The CDR3 coding sequence is TGTGCCAGCAGTGAGGACAGGGTTCGGGAGACCCAGTACTTC. This encodes CASSEDRVRETQYF.

This clonotype was detected once. The chain recombines TRBV12-3 or TRBV12-4 with TRBJ1-5; TRBD1 is a possible D gene (6 bases). The CDR3 is made up of 14 amino acids. Trimming removed 8 bases at V and 2 bases at J, with 13 bases between. The CDR3 reads CASGLRTGNQPQHF. The CDR3 nucleotides read TGTGCCAGCGGCCTACGGACAGGCAATCAGCCCCAGCATTTT.

CDR3 loop: CASSESPAGESDTQYF. The CDR3 DNA reads as TGTGCCAGCAGTGAATCCCCTGCGGGAGAATCAGATACGCAGTATTTT. The chain employs TRBV6-1 and TRBJ2-3; 7 positions match TRBD2. Trimming took 2 bases from V and 4 from J; bases not matched to a gene: 9. From germline, CDR1 is MNHNS and CDR2 SASEGT. There are 16 residues in the CDR3.

The chain is built from TRBV6-5 and TRBJ2-3; 9 positions agree with TRBD2. V trimming: 4 bases; J trimming: 3 bases; junction bases outside the gene matches: 2. Germline-derived CDR1 and CDR2 are MNHEY and SVGAGI. CDR3 length: 14 amino acids. As DNA, the CDR3 is TGTGCCAGCAGTTCTAGCGGGGAAACAGATACGCAGTATTTT. As protein: CASSSSGETDTQYF.

J is TRBJ2-3 and V is TRBV11-2; D may be TRBD1 or TRBD2 (5 bases each). Per the germline V gene, CDR1 is SGHAT and CDR2 is FQNNGV. Trimming took 3 bases from V and 0 from J, leaving 7 bases between them. This CDR3 has 14 residues. CDR3 residues: CASSFRDSTDTQYF. In DNA, the CDR3 is TGTGCCAGCAGCTTCCGGGACAGCACAGATACGCAGTATTTT.

The gene calls are TRBV28 and TRBJ2-3; the match to TRBD2 covers 9 bases. CDR1 MDHEN and CDR2 SYDVKM come from the germline V gene. The CDR3 spans 15 residues. V lost 6 bases, J lost 4 bases, and 8 bases stayed unmatched. The CDR3 is CASSGSGSRADTQYF. CDR3 DNA sequence: TGTGCCAGCAGCGGTAGCGGGAGTAGGGCAGATACGCAGTATTTT.